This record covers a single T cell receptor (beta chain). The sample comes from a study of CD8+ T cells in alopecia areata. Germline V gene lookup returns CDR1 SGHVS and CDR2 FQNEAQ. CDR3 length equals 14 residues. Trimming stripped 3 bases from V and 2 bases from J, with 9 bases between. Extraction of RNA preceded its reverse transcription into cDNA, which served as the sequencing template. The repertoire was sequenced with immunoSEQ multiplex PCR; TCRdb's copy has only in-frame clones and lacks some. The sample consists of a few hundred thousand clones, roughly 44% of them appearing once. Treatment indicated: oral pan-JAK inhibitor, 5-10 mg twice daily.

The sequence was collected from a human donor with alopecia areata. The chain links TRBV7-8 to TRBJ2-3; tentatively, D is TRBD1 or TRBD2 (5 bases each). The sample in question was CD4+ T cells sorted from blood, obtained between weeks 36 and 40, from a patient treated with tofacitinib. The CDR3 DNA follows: TGTGCCAGCAGCTTGTGGGGGACCACAGATACGCAGTATTTT. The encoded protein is CASSLWGTTDTQYF.